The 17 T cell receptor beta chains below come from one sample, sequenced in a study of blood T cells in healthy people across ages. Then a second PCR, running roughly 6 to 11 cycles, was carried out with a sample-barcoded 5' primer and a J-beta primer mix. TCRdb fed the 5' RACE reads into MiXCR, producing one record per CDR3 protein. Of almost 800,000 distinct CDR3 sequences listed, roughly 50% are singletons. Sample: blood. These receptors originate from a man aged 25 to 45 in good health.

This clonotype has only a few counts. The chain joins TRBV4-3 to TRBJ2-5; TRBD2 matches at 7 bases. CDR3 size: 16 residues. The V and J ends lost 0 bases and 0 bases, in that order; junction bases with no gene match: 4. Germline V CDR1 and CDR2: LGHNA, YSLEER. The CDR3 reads CASSQELALYQETQYF. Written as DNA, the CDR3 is TGCGCCAGCAGCCAAGAACTAGCGCTGTACCAAGAGACCCAGTACTTC.

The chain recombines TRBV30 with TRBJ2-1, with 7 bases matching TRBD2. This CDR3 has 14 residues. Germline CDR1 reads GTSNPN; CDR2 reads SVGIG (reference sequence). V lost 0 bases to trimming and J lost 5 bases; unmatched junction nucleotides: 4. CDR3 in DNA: TGTGCCTGGAGTGTAAACCGGGGGGACAATGAGCAGTTCTTC. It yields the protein CAWSVNRGDNEQFF. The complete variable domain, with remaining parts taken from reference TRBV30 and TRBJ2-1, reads SQTIHQWPATLVQPVGSPLSLECTVEGTSNPNLYWYRQAAGRGLQLLFYSVGIGQISSEVPQNLSASRPQDRQFILSSKKLLLSDSGFYLCAWSVNRGDNEQFFGPGTRLTVL.

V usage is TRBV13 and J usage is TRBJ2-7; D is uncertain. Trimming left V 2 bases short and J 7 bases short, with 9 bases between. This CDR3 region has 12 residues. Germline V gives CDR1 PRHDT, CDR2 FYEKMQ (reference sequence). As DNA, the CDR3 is TGTGCCAGCAGCTTATTGAGCCGGGAGCAGTACTTC. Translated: CASSLLSREQYF.

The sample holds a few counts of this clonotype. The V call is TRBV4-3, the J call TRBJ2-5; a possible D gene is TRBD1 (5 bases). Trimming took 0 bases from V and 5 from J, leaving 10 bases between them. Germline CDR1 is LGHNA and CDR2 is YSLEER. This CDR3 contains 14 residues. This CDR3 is CASSQEQGGETQYF. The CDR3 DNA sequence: TGCGCCAGCAGCCAAGAGCAGGGCGGCGAGACCCAGTACTTC.

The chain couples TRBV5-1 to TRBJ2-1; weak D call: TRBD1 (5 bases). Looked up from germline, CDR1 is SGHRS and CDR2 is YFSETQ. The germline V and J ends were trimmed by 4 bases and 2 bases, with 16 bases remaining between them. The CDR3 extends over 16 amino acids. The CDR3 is CASSLSGALPYNEQFF. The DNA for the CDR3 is TGCGCCAGCAGCCTAAGTGGGGCGTTACCCTACAATGAGCAGTTCTTC.

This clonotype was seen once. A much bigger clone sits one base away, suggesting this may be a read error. The CDR3 DNA reads TGTGCCGGCAGCTTACTTGGGGTCCGCAATGAGCAGTTCTTC. Residues: CAGSLLGVRNEQFF. The V call is TRBV7-6, the J call TRBJ2-1; the D is unclear. The germline gives CDR1 SGHVS, CDR2 FNYEAQ. This CDR3 contains 14 residues.

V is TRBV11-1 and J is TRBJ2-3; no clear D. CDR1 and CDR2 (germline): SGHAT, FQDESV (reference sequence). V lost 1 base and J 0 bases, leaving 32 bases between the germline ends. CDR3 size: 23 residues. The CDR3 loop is CASSLGATALGPLPLLSTDTQYF. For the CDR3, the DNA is TGTGCCAGCAGCTTAGGGGCCACTGCGCTGGGCCCCCTCCCCCTCCTAAGCACAGATACGCAGTATTTT.

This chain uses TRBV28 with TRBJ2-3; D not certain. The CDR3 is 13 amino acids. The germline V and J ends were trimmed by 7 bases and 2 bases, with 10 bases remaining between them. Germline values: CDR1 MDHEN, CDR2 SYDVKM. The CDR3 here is CASITALTDTQYF. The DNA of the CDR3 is TGTGCCAGCATTACGGCTCTCACAGATACGCAGTATTTT.

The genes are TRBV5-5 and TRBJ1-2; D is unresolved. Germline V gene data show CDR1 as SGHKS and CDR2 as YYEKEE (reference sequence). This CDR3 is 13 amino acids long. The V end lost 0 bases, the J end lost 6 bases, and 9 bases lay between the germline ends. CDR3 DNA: TGTGCCAGCAGCTTGGTGCGGGGAAATGGCTACACCTTC. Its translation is CASSLVRGNGYTF. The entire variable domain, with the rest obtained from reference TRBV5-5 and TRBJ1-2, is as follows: DAGVTQSPTHLIKTRGQQVTLRCSPISGHKSVSWYQQVLGQGPQFIFQYYEKEERGRGNFPDRFSARQFPNYSSELNVNALLLGDSALYLCASSLVRGNGYTFGSGTRLTVV.

CDR3 in DNA: TGTGCCAGCTCAACACTAGCGGGAGAAGCCAATGAGCAGTTCTTC. Encoded protein: CASSTLAGEANEQFF. The chain uses TRBV18 and TRBJ2-1, with 11 bases lining up with TRBD2. This CDR3 has 15 residues. Trimming took 5 bases from V and 6 from J; bases not matched to a gene: 6. From germline, CDR1 is KGHSH and CDR2 LQKENI.

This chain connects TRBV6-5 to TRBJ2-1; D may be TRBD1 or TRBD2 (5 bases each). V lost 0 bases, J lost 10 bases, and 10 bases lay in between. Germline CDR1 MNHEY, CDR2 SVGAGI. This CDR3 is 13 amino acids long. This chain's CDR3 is CASSYSGDREQFF. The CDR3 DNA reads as TGTGCCAGCAGTTACTCGGGGGATAGGGAGCAGTTCTTC.

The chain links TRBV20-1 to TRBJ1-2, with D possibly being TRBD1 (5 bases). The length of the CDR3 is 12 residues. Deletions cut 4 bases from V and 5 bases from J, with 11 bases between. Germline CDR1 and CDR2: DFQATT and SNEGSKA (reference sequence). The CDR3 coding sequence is TGCAGTGCTATGGACAAGACTTATGGCTACACCTTC. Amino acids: CSAMDKTYGYTF.

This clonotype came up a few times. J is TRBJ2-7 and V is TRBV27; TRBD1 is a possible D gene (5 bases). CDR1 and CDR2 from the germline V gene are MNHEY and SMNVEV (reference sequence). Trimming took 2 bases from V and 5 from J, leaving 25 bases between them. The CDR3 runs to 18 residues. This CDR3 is CASSLGPLPVQGGDEQYF. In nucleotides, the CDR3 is TGTGCCAGCAGTTTAGGCCCCCTACCAGTTCAGGGCGGCGACGAGCAGTACTTC.

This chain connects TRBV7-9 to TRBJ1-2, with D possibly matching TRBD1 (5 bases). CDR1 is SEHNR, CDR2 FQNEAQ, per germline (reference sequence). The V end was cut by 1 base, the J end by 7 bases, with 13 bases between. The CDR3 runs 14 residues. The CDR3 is CASSLGGFGVGYTF. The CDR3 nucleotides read TGTGCCAGCAGCTTAGGGGGGTTCGGCGTTGGCTACACCTTC.

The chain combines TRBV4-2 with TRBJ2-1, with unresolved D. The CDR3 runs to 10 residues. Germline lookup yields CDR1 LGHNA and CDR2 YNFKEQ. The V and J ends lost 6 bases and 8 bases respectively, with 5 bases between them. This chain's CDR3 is CASRGYEQFF. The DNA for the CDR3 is TGTGCCAGCAGGGGATATGAGCAGTTCTTC.

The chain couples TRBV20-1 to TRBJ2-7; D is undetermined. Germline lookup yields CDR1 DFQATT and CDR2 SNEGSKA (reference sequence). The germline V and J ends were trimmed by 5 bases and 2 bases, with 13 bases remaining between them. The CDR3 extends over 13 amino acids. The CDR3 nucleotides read TGCAGTGCTTTTGACCGCCCTCCCTACGAGCAGTACTTC. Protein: CSAFDRPPYEQYF.

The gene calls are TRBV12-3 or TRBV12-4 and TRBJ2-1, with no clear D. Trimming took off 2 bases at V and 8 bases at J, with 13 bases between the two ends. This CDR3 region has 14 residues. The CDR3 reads CASSLNPWVDEQFF. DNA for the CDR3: TGTGCCAGCAGTTTAAACCCGTGGGTGGATGAGCAGTTCTTC.